This T cell receptor beta chain was recorded in a study of T cell repertoires in cytomegalovirus infection. In TCRdb, the reads were re-called with MiXCR into one record per CDR3 protein. The sample records approximately 770,000 distinct CDR3 sequences, roughly 28% being singletons. The CDR3 sequence is 14 residues long. Germline lookup yields CDR1 SEHNR and CDR2 FQNEAQ (reference sequence). With 3 bases removed from V and 7 bases from J, the gap between germline ends came to 15 bases. This clonotype has only a few counts. Its antigen is still unknown. The sample in question was cultured CD8+ T cells from PBMCs, obtained from culture after CMV antigen stimulation. The chain links TRBV7-9 to TRBJ1-2; no reliable D call. This clonotype originated in a human donor in good health (CMV status not recorded). Some clones in this sample may be carry-over from other donors' samples. CDR3 residues: CASSLRVSLRGYTF. The CDR3 bases are TGTGCCAGCAGCTTGAGAGTAAGCCTACGTGGCTACACCTTC. The full variable domain, in which reference TRBV7-9 and TRBJ1-2 provide the parts outside the CDR3, is DTGVSQNPRHKITKRGQNVTFRCDPISEHNRLYWYRQTLGQGPEFLTYFQNEAQLEKSRLLSDRFSAERPKGSFSTLEIQRTEQGDSAMYLCASSLRVSLRGYTFGSGTRLTVV.